The rows below give T cell receptor beta chains drawn from one sample of a study of blood T cell repertoires in COVID-19. Profiling relied on immunoSEQ multiplex PCR, and the TCRdb table lists in-frame clones only, not all of them. The data hold some 240,000 clones, with approximately 82% observed a single time. The specimen sequenced was peripheral blood. The receptors originated from a woman in her 40s who had recovered from COVID-19. CDR3s include the opening cysteine and the closing phenylalanine or tryptophan. The order of the fields is J gene, clone size, V gene, D gene, CDR3 protein, CDR3 DNA. D genes are given only for firm matches. A clone size is listed for some rows: how often the clone was seen (once, few, many), or a class if it is expanded.

TRBJ2-1	-	TRBV7-2	TRBD2	CASSQLAGTWNEQFF	TGTGCCAGCAGCCAACTAGCGGGAACGTGGAATGAGCAGTTCTTC
TRBJ2-1	few	TRBV7-9	TRBD2	CASSQRGPKEDEQFF	TGTGCCAGCAGCCAGCGGGGCCCGAAGGAGGATGAGCAGTTCTTC
TRBJ2-7	-	TRBV6-5	TRBD1	CASSRTGGISYEQYF	TGTGCCAGCAGTCGCACAGGGGGAATATCCTACGAGCAGTACTTC
TRBJ2-1	-	TRBV6-5	-	CASSSGVNEQFF	TGTGCCAGCAGTTCGGGAGTCAATGAGCAGTTCTTC
TRBJ1-4	-	TRBV2	TRBD1	CASSDYGTGADEKLFF	TGTGCCAGCAGTGACTATGGCACAGGGGCGGATGAAAAACTGTTTTTT
TRBJ1-6	-	TRBV5-1	-	CASSLGFQGNSPLHF	TGCGCCAGCAGCTTGGGGTTCCAGGGTAATTCACCCCTCCACTTT
TRBJ2-3	once	TRBV5-1	-	CASSFSGDYGDTQYF	TGCGCCAGCAGCTTCTCCGGGGATTATGGGGATACGCAGTATTTT
TRBJ1-2	-	TRBV5-1	-	CASSQAGDVEYGYTF	TGCGCCAGCAGTCAGGCAGGGGACGTTGAGTATGGCTACACCTTC
TRBJ2-1	-	TRBV2	-	CASSEWRDEQFF	TGTGCCAGCAGTGAATGGAGGGATGAGCAGTTCTTC
TRBJ2-3	-	TRBV21-1	-	CASSNAPGGWDTQYF	TGTGCCAGCAGCAATGCCCCGGGGGGTTGGGATACGCAGTATTTT
TRBJ1-5	-	TRBV12-1	-	CASSHSGICNQPQHF	TGTGCCAGCAGCCATTCAGGGATTTGCAATCAGCCCCAGCATTTT
TRBJ2-7	-	TRBV4-3	TRBD2	CASSQDRGTSGVEYF	TGCGCCAGCAGCCAAGATAGGGGGACTAGCGGGGTGGAGTACTTC
TRBJ1-1	-	TRBV10-1	TRBD1	CASTLGQGANTEAFF	TGCGCCAGCACCCTGGGACAGGGGGCGAACACTGAAGCTTTCTTT
TRBJ2-3	once	TRBV7-2	TRBD2	CASSSVLPGLAGQDTQYF	TGTGCCAGCAGCTCCGTTTTACCTGGACTAGCGGGGCAGGATACGCAGTATTTT
TRBJ2-3	once	TRBV2	TRBD1	CASVDSWTGPKDTQYF	TGTGCCAGCGTCGATTCCTGGACAGGGCCAAAGGATACGCAGTATTTT
TRBJ1-2	-	TRBV30	TRBD1	CARTGQGVGYTF	TGTGCCCGGACAGGGCAGGGGGTTGGCTACACCTTC
TRBJ2-2	-	TRBV2	-	CASSLAGELFF	TGTGCCAGCAGCTTAGCAGGGGAGCTGTTTTTT
TRBJ2-7	-	TRBV7-9	TRBD1	CASSLRWGQGTGYEQYF	TGTGCCAGCAGCTTAAGGTGGGGACAGGGAACAGGGTACGAGCAGTACTTC
TRBJ2-5	-	TRBV7-4	-	CASTPPGGQETQYF	TGTGCCAGCACCCCTCCGGGTGGTCAAGAGACCCAGTACTTC
TRBJ2-7	-	TRBV30	-	CAWSIAQGREQYF	TGTGCCTGGAGTATCGCTCAGGGTCGAGAGCAGTACTTC
TRBJ2-5	few	TRBV19	-	CASSRGSTTQYF	TGTGCCTCAAGCCGCGGCTCCACGACCCAGTACTTC
TRBJ1-2	few	TRBV7-2	-	CASSLVWGEVDYGYTF	TGTGCCAGCAGCTTAGTCTGGGGGGAGGTCGACTATGGCTACACCTTC
TRBJ2-1	-	TRBV6-6	-	CASSSSIYEQFF	TGTGCCAGCAGTTCTAGTATCTATGAGCAGTTCTTC
TRBJ1-2	once	TRBV18	-	CASSPGRVNYGYTF	TGTGCCAGCTCACCGGGCAGAGTTAACTATGGCTACACCTTC
TRBJ1-1	-	TRBV7-2	-	CASSRGIREEAFF	TGTGCCAGCAGCCGAGGTATCCGGGAAGAAGCTTTCTTT